This T cell receptor (beta chain) appears in the sequencing data of a study of cytomegalovirus exposure and HLA in healthy donors (dated by TCRdb to about 2017). With regard to the full study: An earlier analysis of some 500 of the donors reported about 290 Gb of sequence data and more than 90 million unique TCR beta sequences from 150 million to 200 million T cells. An early release covering about 600 HLA-typed donors comprised roughly 300 gigabases of sequencing data and tens of millions of unique TCR sequences. Among the roughly 410 genotyped donors, approximately 82% belonged to the genetic ancestry cluster associated with self-reported Caucasian donors. The study was designed to test whether signatures of past pathogen exposure could be identified by cataloging public T cell receptors. The T cell repertoires of 666 subjects were profiled by immunosequencing and related to cytomegalovirus serostatus. Besides the first cohort of under 700 subjects, a separate validation cohort made up of over 100 different subjects was used. To predict cytomegalovirus infection status, the study combined high-throughput TCR immunosequencing, statistical association of individual TCRs with disease status, and machine learning. A later analysis re-examined previously published TCR beta repertoires from more than 600 donors and added high-resolution HLA genotyping to investigate patterns of TCR occurrence. In the later analysis, no new phenotypic data were used to find candidate immune exposures; instead, reliance was placed on TCR beta sequences and their occurrence across donors. An earlier analysis of fewer than 700 of the donors applied high-throughput TCR beta sequencing to assess whether each TCR beta V gene segment acted as functional or pseudogenic. Donor age, sex, ethnicity and CMV serostatus were compiled together with the repertoire data. Genome-wide SNP genotypes for about 65% of the 666 donors were used in a later genetic analysis, which treated that subset as a discovery cohort. Every repertoire in the discovery cohort had been generated on one and the same sequencing platform. Both class I and class II loci were covered by HLA typing, at four-digit resolution. Typing coverage differed by locus: A, B, C, DRB1 and DQB1 were typed in about 620-630 donors, DQA1 in approximately 520, DPA1 in 600 to 610, and DPB1 in approximately 450. About five DR-DQ haplotypes were handled as single units for association and clustering because linkage in the cohort was strong. Among about 360 genotyped donors of the cohort, an average of around 240,000 unique TCR beta nucleotide sequences were sequenced per donor, roughly a sixth of them non-productive. The investigation overall reported the following: In a later analysis, most CMV-associated TCR beta chains were found to appear HLA-restricted, with HLA associations seemingly driven largely by CMV exposure. A later genetic analysis reported fewer N-insertions in productive TCRs among donors in an Asian-associated ancestry cluster than the approximately 700-donor mean. A further reported finding was that TCR beta sequences accurately predicted the HLA-A and HLA-B alleles for most subjects in the first cohort. A later analysis associated 15,000 to 20,000 TCR beta sequences with specific HLA alleles at a false discovery rate of 0.05. Some IMGT-functional V segments, including TRBV6-2 and TRBV6-3, could not be distinguished by the 87-base-pair reads and were therefore excluded. While some public TCRs were present in many individuals, most TCR sequences turned up only very rarely across donors. A later analysis reported that several top co-occurrence clusters appeared linked to parvovirus B19, influenza, CMV and Epstein-Barr virus. Correlated functional status among segregating V segments might reflect linkage disequilibrium, but an unknown experimental factor could not be ruled out. CMV serostatus was the only immune exposure information available for the cohort. In a later analysis, HLA-associated TCR beta chains were found to be more clonally expanded and to have lower generation probabilities than equally common non-associated chains. According to the authors, the approach could potentially be generalized to other disease states and immunological phenotypes. Broadly in line with IMGT annotations, most TCR beta V segments showed up in productive rearrangements about 87% or about 30% of the time in an earlier analysis of about 500 of the donors. When HLA alleles, especially DR and DQ, strongly co-occurred, attributing TCR associations to individual alleles was difficult. A cluster of highly shared sequence variants was judged likely to represent a technical artifact of the sequencing pipeline. An association between a missense DCLRE1C variant and V-gene and J-gene trimming of TCR beta chains was found in a later genetic analysis and replicated in an independent cohort. The classifier was reported to diagnose cytomegalovirus status with high specificity and sensitivity in both the original and validation cohorts. The presence/absence analyses assumed that sequencing depth was roughly uniform across donors, and that assumption may not be true. HLA typing was unavailable for some donors at each locus, so association tests used only the typed subset. The cohort was sequenced for TCR beta chains only, and without alpha or paired-chain data the features that could be detected were limited. Some 16 rarely observed V segments, including chromosome 9 orphons, were excluded from the earlier analysis of some 590 of the donors because counts were too low. In a later analysis, TCR association rates were found to vary across HLA loci, with the most associated TCRs seen for DRB1 alleles and the fewest for HLA-C alleles. In the study, some 160 TCR beta chains were listed as associated with cytomegalovirus. Three of the identified cytomegalovirus-associated TCR beta chains were confirmed in vitro to be specific for cytomegalovirus antigens.

In total, roughly 670 healthy bone marrow donors made up the cohort. All cohort members were sampled while nominally healthy, although unrecorded immune exposures were likely present. The donor was CMV seronegative and was included in the group of approximately 350 seronegative cohort members. Every donor gave a peripheral blood sample, and the peripheral blood mononuclear cells from that sample were used for TCR beta sequencing. Genomic DNA was extracted from the blood cell samples with the Qiagen DNeasy Blood Extraction Kit. Library preparation used the immunoSEQ multiplex PCR assay. For the multiplex PCR, a mixture combining 60 forward primers for TCR Vbeta segments and 13 reverse primers for TCR Jbeta segments was used. A multiplex PCR assay on genomic DNA amplified the CDR3 region of rearranged TCR beta genes. On the Illumina HiSeq System, the amplified TCR beta libraries were sequenced as 87-base-pair reads. On the study's bioinformatics: Across the 670 or so repertoires, a later analysis counted some 81 million unique TCR beta chains, approximately 12 million of which were shared by at least two donors. Raw reads were error-corrected and collapsed into unique sequences with a nearest-neighbor algorithm that merged closely related sequences to remove PCR and sequencing errors. Alignment of CDR3 sequences to IMGT reference sequences was used to assign V, D and J gene segments. For a sequence to be retained, a match of at least six nucleotides to both a V gene segment and a J gene segment was required. Rearrangements were called productive when the CDR3 lacked stop codons and stayed in frame with V and J; all others were non-productive. CDR3 was defined according to IMGT convention as the region running from the second conserved V-encoded cysteine to the conserved J-encoded phenylalanine. Sequences without an unambiguous match to a single V gene segment were excluded from the earlier analysis of about 640 of the donors. An earlier analysis of over 450 of the donors classified V segments as functional when productive rearrangements were above 56.7% and as segregating when the standard deviation between donors was above 5%. A statistical classification framework was built for diagnosing cytomegalovirus status from the catalog of TCR beta chain sequences. V and J gene assignment, in a later analysis, came from comparing TCR nucleotide sequences with IMGT/GENE-DB human TR gene sequences. In a later analysis, CDR3 sequences and most-parsimonious VDJ recombination scenarios were assigned using the TCRdist pipeline. In a later analysis, every TCR beta chain was defined by the combination of its CDR3 amino acid sequence and its V-gene family, and reads without a unique V-gene family were dropped. To address suspected cross-contamination and a sequencing artifact, a later analysis removed roughly 640 highly shared, low-generation-probability nucleotide sequences. A later analysis calculated a clonal expansion index for each public chain from normalized within-repertoire ranks of inferred template counts. A later analysis computed generation probabilities with a VDJ recombination model fitted to out-of-frame rearrangements, and checked the results against IGoR. In a later analysis, hypergeometric tests were used to score TCR-TCR, TCR-HLA and TCR-CMV co-occurrence, with a repertoire-size bias correction applied to TCR pairs. In a later analysis, false discovery rates were estimated by permuting HLA or CMV assignments 20 times. In a later analysis, co-occurring TCRs were grouped using DBSCAN, with TCRdist sequence similarity added in when clustering inside HLA-allele-positive subsets. Repertoires with fewer than 30,000 or more than 120,000 public chains, plus five repertoires with anomalous nucleotide sharing, were excluded from co-occurrence clustering. TCRdb took this table from immuneACCESS and kept in-frame rearrangements with V and J called. Such tables lack part of the clones; where checked against another copy, unresolved V genes explain under half of the gap, and the rest is unexplained. V, J and clone size are taken as reported in that table, and D and trimming were inferred from the DNA itself. The sample table holds 100,000 to 150,000 clones, of which 80% to 90% were seen once. The ten largest clones capture 0.95% to 1.4% of the sample.

A note on this clone: Its antigen target is currently unknown. Base qualities were left out, and no much larger clone turns up one base away.

Via the germline V gene, CDR1 is SGDLS and CDR2 YYNGEE. The CDR3, from cysteine to phenylalanine, totals 15 residues. Here the CDR3 DNA is all that survives: 45 bases in frame from base 1. After removal of 0 bases from V and 10 bases from J, the junction retains 8 bases not matched to a gene. The chain links TRBV9 with TRBJ1-4, with 8 middle bases fitting TRBD1. Sequencing input: PBMCs. The sequence was obtained from a woman in her thirties in good health and CMV-seronegative. The CDR3 reads CASSVAPQGEGKLFF. The nucleotides are TGTGCCAGCAGCGTAGCTCCACAGGGGGAAGGAAAACTGTTTTTT.